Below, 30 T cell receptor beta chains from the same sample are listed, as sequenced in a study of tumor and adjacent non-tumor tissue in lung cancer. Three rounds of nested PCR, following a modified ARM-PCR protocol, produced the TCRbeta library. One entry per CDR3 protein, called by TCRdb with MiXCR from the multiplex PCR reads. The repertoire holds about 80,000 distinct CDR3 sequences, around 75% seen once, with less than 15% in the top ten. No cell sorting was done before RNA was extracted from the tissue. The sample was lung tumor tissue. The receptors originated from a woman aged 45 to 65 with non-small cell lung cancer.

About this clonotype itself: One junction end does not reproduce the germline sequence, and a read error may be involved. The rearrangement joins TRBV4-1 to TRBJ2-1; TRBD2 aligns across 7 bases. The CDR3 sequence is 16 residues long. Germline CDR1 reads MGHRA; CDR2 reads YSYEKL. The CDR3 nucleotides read TGCGTCAGCAGCCAAGATTCCGCTAGCGGTTACGATGAGCAGTTCTTC. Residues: CVSSQDSASGYDEQFF.

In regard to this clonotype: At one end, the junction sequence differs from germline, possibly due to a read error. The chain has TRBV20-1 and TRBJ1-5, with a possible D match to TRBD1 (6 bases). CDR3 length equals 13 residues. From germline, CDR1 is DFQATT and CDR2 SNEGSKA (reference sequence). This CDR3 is CGAIPGGNQSQHF. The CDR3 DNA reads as TGCGGTGCTATTCCTGGGGGCAATCAGTCCCAGCATTTT.

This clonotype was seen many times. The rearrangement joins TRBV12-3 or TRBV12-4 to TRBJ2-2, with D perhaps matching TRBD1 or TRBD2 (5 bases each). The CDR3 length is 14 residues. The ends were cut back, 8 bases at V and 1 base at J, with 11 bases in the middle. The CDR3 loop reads CASSPGQNTGELFF. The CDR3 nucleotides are TGTGCCAGCTCCCCGGGGCAGAACACCGGGGAGCTGTTTTTT.

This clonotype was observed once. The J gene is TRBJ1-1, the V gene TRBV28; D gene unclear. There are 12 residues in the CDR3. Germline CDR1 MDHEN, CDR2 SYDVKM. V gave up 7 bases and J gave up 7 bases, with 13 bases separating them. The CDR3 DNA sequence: TGTGCCAGCACAACCTGGACGCGTGAAGCTTTCTTT. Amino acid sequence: CASTTWTREAFF.

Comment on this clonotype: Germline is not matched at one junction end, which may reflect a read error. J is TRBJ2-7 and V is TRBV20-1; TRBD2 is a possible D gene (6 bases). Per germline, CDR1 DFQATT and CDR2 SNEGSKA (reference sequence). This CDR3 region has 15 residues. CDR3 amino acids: CSARVTEGPSYEQYF. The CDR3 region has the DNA TGCAGTGCTAGAGTAACGGAGGGCCCGTCCTACGAGCAGTATTTC.

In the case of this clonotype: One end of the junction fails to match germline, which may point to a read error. The CDR3 sequence: CASSLFSRSEQFF. In DNA, the CDR3 is TGTGCCAGCAGTCTATTCTCACGCAGTGAGCAATTCTTC. The genes are TRBV6-5 and TRBJ2-1; no clear D. Germline V gene lookup returns CDR1 MNHEY and CDR2 SVGAGI. The CDR3 totals 13 residues.

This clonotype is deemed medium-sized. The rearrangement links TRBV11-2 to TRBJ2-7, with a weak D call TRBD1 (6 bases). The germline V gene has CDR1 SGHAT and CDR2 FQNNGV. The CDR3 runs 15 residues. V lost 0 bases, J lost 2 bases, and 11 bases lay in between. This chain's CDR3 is CASSLETGTPYEQYF. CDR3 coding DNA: TGTGCCAGCAGCTTAGAGACCGGGACACCCTACGAGCAGTACTTC. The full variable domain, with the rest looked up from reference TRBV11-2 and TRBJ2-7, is EAGVAQSPRYKIIEKRQSVAFWCNPISGHATLYWYQQILGQGPKLLIQFQNNGVVDDSQLPKDRFSAERLKGVDSTLKIQPAKLEDSAVYLCASSLETGTPYEQYFGPGTRLTVT.

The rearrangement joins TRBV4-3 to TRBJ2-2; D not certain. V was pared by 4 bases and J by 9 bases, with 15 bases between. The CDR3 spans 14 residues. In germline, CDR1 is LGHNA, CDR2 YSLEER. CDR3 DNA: TGCGCCAGCAGCCCTCGGAGAAAGACCAGGGAGCTGTTTTTT. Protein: CASSPRRKTRELFF.

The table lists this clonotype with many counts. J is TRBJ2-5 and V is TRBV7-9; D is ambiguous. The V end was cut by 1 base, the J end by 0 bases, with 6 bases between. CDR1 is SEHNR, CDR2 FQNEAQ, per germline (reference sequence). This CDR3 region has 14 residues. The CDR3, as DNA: TGTGCCAGCAGCTTAGGGGCCAACCAAGAGACCCAGTACTTC. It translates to CASSLGANQETQYF.

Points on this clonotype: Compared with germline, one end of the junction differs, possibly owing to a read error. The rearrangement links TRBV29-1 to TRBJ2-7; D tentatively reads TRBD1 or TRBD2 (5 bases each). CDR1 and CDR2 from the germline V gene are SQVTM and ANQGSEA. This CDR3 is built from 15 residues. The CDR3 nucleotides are TGCAGCGTTGAAGATGACGGGACCCTAACCCACGAGCAGTATTTC. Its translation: CSVEDDGTLTHEQYF.

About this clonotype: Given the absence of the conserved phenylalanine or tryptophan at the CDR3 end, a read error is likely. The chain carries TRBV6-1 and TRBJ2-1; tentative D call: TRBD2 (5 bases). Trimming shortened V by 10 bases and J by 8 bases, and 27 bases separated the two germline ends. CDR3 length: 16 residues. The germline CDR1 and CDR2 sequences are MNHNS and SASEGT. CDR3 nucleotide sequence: TGTGCCATCAAGAGCCTAACGGGGTCCTTTGTGGATGAGCAGTTCCTC. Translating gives CAIKSLTGSFVDEQFL.

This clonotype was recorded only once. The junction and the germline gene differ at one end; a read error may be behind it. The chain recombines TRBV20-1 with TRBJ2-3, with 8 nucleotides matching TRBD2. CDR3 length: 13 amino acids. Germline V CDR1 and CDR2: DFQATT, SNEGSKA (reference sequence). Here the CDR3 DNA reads TGCAATGCTATGACTAGCGAGACAGATACGCAGTATTTT. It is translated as CNAMTSETDTQYF.

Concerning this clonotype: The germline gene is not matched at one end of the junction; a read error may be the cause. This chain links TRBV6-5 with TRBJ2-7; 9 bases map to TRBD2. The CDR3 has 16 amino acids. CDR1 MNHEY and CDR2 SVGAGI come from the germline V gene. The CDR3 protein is CAGRKRISGSPREQYF. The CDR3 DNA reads TGTGCCGGCAGGAAGAGGATTAGCGGGAGCCCACGCGAGCAGTACTTC.

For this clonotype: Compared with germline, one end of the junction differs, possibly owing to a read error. CDR3 DNA sequence: TGCAGTGCTAGAAAAACCCACGGACTAGCTGGAGGCTACGATGAGCAGTTCTTC. This gives the protein CSARKTHGLAGGYDEQFF. The chain combines TRBV20-1 with TRBJ2-1; 8 bases agree with TRBD2. The CDR3 has 18 residues. Per the germline V gene, CDR1 is DFQATT and CDR2 is SNEGSKA (reference sequence).

This chain's CDR3 is CSARGRGESYEQYF. Written as DNA, the CDR3 is TGCAGCGCACGGGGGAGAGGAGAATCCTACGAGCAGTACTTC. The rearrangement joins TRBV29-1 to TRBJ2-7; D might be TRBD2 (6 bases). This CDR3 comprises 14 residues. V lost 7 bases, J lost 1 base, and 17 bases lay in between. The germline gives CDR1 SQVTM, CDR2 ANQGSEA.

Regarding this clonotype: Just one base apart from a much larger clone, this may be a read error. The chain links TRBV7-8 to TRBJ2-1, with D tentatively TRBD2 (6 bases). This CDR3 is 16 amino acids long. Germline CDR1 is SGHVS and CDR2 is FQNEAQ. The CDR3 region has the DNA TGTGCCAGCAGCTTAATGGGGGGTACGCCCTCCGATGAGAAGTTCTTC. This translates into CASSLMGGTPSDEKFF.

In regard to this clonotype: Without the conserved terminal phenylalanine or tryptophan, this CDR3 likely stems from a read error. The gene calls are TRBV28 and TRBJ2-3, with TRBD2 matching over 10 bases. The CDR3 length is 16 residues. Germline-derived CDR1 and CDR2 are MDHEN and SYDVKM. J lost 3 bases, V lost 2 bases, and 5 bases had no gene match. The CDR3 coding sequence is TGTGCCAGCAGTTTACTAGCGGGAGCGAGGACAGATACGCAGTATTAT. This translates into CASSLLAGARTDTQYY.

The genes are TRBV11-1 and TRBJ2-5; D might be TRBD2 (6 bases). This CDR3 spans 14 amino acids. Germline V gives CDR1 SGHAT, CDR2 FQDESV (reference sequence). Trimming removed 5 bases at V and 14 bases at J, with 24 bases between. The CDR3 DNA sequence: TGTGCCAGCAGCGCATCGATTTGGGGGGAGATCCAATACTTC. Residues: CASSASIWGEIQYF.

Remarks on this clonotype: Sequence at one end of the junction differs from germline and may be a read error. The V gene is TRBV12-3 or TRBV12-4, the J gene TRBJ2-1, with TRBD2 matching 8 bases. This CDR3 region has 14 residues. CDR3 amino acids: CASTPPTSREGQLF. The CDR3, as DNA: TGTGCCAGCACCCCCCCCACTAGTCGGGAGGGGCAGTTATTC.

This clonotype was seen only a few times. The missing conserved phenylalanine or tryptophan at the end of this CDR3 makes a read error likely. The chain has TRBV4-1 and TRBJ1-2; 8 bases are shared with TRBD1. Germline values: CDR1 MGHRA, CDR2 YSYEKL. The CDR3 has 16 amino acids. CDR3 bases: TGTGCCGACAGCCAAGATCTGTACAGGGGGAACTATGGCTACACCTCC. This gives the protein CADSQDLYRGNYGYTS.

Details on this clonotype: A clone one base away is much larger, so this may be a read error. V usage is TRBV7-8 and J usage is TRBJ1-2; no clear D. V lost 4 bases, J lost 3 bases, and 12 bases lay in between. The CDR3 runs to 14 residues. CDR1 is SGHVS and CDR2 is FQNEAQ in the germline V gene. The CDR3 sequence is CASSSGNRDYGYTF. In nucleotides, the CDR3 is TGTGCCAGCAGCTCTGGGAACCGAGACTATGGCTACACCTTC.

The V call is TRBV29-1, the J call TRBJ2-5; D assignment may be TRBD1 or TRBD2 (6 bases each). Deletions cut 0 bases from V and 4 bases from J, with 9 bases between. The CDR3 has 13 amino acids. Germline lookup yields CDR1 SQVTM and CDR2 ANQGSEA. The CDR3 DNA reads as TGCAGCGTTGAAGAGGGGGGCGCAGAGACCCAGTACTTC. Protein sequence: CSVEEGGAETQYF. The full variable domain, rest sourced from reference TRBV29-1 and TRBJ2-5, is SAVISQKPSRDICQRGTSLTIQCQVDSQVTMMFWYRQQPGQSLTLIATANQGSEATYESGFVIDKFPISRPNLTFSTLTVSNMSPEDSSIYLCSVEEGGAETQYFGPGTRLLVL.

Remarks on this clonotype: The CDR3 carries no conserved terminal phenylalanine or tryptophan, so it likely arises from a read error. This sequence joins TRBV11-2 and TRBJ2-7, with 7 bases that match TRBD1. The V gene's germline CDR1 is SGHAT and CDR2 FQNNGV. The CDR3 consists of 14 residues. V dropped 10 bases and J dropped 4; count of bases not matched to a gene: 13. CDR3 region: CANSLGRGLYEQYI. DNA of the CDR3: TGTGCCAATAGCTTAGGTAGGGGGCTTTACGAGCAGTACATC.

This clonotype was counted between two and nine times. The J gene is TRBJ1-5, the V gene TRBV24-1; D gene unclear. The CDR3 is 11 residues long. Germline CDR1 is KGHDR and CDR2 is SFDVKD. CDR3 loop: CVMLRDQPQHF. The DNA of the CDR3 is TGTGTCATGCTTCGGGATCAGCCCCAGCATTTT.

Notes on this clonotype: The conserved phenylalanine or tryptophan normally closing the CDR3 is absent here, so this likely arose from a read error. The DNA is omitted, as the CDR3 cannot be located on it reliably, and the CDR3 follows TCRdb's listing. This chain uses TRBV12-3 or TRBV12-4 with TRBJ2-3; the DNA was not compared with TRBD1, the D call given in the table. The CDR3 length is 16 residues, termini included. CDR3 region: CASRFKGSGSTDALYY.

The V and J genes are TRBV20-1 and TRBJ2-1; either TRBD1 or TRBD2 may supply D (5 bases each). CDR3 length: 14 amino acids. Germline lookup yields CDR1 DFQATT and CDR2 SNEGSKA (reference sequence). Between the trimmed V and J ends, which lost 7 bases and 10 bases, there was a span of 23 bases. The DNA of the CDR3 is TGCAGTGTTAGGATCCCGGGATGGCCAGGGGAGCAGTTCTTC. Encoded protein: CSVRIPGWPGEQFF.

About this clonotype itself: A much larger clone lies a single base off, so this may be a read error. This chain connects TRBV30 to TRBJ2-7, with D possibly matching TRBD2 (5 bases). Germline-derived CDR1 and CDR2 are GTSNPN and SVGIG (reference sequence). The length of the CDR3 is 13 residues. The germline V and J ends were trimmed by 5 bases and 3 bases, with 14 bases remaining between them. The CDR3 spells CAWGSGEGYEQYF. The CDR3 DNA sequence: TGTGCCTGGGGAAGCGGAGAGGGCTACGAGCAGTACTTC. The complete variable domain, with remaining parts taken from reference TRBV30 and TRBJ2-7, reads SQTIHQWPATLVQPVGSPLSLECTVEGTSNPNLYWYRQAAGRGLQLLFYSVGIGQISSEVPQNLSASRPQDRQFILSSKKLLLSDSGFYLCAWGSGEGYEQYFGPGTRLTVT.

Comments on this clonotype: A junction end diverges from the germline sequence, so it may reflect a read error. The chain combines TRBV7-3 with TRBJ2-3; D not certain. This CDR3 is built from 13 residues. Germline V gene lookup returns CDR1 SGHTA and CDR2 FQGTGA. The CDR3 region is CASSSQSRDTLYF. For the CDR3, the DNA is TGTGCCAGCAGCTCCCAAAGTCGTGATACGCTGTATTTT.

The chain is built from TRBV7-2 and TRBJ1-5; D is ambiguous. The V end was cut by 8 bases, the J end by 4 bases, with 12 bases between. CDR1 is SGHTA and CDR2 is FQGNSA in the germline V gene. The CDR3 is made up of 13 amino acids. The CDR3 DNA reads TGTGCCAGCGGCTCAGGACTAAATCAGCCCCAGCATTTT. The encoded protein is CASGSGLNQPQHF.

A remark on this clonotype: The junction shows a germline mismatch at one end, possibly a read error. The CDR3 nucleotides read TGCAGTGCTAGAGGAACTAGTGGGACCTACAATGAGCAATTCTTC. It translates to CSARGTSGTYNEQFF. V gene TRBV20-1 combines with J gene TRBJ2-1; perhaps D is TRBD1 or TRBD2 (5 bases each). Germline CDR1 DFQATT, CDR2 SNEGSKA (reference sequence). This CDR3 is built from 15 residues.